Reported below is one T cell receptor (beta chain). Its matching antigen is unknown. A much larger clone lies one base from this, so it may be a read error. The entry originates in a study of T cells after yellow fever vaccination. It was through 5'RACE template switching that TCR cDNA was made, with a universal primer site and UMIs added. TCRdb used MiXCR to reprocess the 5' RACE reads, holding one entry per CDR3 protein. The sample records some 110,000 distinct CDR3 sequences, 7.2% being singletons. Points from the study as a whole: Weaker overall, the secondary response nonetheless peaked faster (day 5 versus 15).

The sample was CD4+ T cells sorted from PBMCs, taken more than 40 days after the first yellow fever vaccination. This sequence was found in a man aged 18 to 35 who received the YFV17D yellow fever vaccine.

Here the CDR3 DNA reads TGCCCCAGCAGCTTAGCGGATGGGGGACAGATAAGGGATACGCAGTATTTT. The encoded protein is CPSSLADGGQIRDTQYF. The chain links TRBV5-1 to TRBJ2-3; the D gene is possibly TRBD1 (7 bases). The CDR3 runs 17 residues. CDR1 is SGHRS, CDR2 YFSETQ, per germline.